These 5 T cell receptor beta chains came from one sample sequenced in a study of blood T cells in healthy people across ages. The authors ran a second PCR of about 6 to 12 cycles using a sample-barcoded 5' primer and a J-beta primer mix. TCRdb reprocessed the 5' RACE reads with MiXCR, giving one entry per CDR3 protein. In the table there are 1.4 million or so distinct CDR3 sequences, 35% to 45% of which are singletons. Sequencing was done on a sample of blood. The receptor source for this set is a woman under 30 in good health.

The rearrangement joins TRBV5-6 to TRBJ2-1, with a possible D match to TRBD1 (6 bases). The V gene's germline CDR1 is SGHDT and CDR2 YYEEEE. The CDR3 covers 11 residues. V lost 4 bases to trimming and J lost 15 bases, with 14 bases between them. The CDR3 region has the DNA TGTGCCAGCAGCATCCGGGACAAGAGGTTCTTC. It encodes CASSIRDKRFF.

V and J are TRBV29-1 and TRBJ2-5, with TRBD1 identical over 7 bases. Germline trimming cut 7 bases from V and 0 bases from J; bases unmatched to any gene: 5. Per germline, CDR1 SQVTM and CDR2 ANQGSEA. The CDR3 has 13 residues. The CDR3 spells CSAPTGYQETQYF. DNA for the CDR3: TGCAGCGCCCCGACAGGGTACCAAGAGACCCAGTACTTC. The full variable domain, completed using reference TRBV29-1 and TRBJ2-5, is SAVISQKPSRDICQRGTSLTIQCQVDSQVTMMFWYRQQPGQSLTLIATANQGSEATYESGFVIDKFPISRPNLTFSTLTVSNMSPEDSSIYLCSAPTGYQETQYFGPGTRLLVL.

This clonotype was found a few times. V and J are TRBV28 and TRBJ2-5, with a possible D match to TRBD1 (6 bases). CDR1 is MDHEN, CDR2 SYDVKM, per germline. V dropped 6 bases and J dropped 5 bases, with 13 bases sitting between them. This CDR3 region has 13 residues. The CDR3, as DNA: TGTGCCAGCAGCGACAGGTTCAAGGAGACCCAGTACTTC. Translation gives CASSDRFKETQYF.

On this clonotype itself: This sequence may be a read error, since a much larger clone differs from it by one base. The chain joins TRBV10-3 to TRBJ2-5; D possibly corresponds to TRBD2 (6 bases). Per the germline V gene, CDR1 is ENHRY and CDR2 is SYGVKD. This CDR3 contains 15 residues. The CDR3, as DNA: TGTGCCATACGGGGTGGCGGGAATGGACAAGGGACCCAGTACTTC. Its protein product is CAIRGGGNGQGTQYF.

The chain links TRBV6-1 to TRBJ1-5; TRBD1 aligns across 9 bases. Germline loops: CDR1 MNHNS, CDR2 SASEGT. CDR3 length: 13 residues. V lost 8 bases to trimming and J lost 7 bases; unmatched junction nucleotides: 6. The DNA of the CDR3 is TGTGCCAGCCAGGACAGGGGCAGGCAGCCCCAGCATTTT. Translation gives CASQDRGRQPQHF.